This T cell receptor beta chain was identified in a study of regulatory dendritic cells for organ transplantation. Profiling relied on immunoSEQ multiplex PCR, and the TCRdb table lists in-frame clones only, not all of them. The repertoire holds some 35,000 clones, with about nine tenths as singletons. The germline V gene encodes CDR1 SQVTM and CDR2 ANQGSEA. Trimming cost V 3 bases and J 1 base; bases outside gene matches: 5. This CDR3 has 14 amino acids. The J gene is TRBJ2-7, the V gene TRBV29-1, with 8 bases fitting TRBD2. Sequencing was carried out using naive CD8+ T cells from blood. Subset in this sample: CD45RA+ naive T cells. The sequence was obtained from a human donor in good health. The DNA of the CDR3 is TGCAGCGTTGAGGGCAGCGGGAGATCCTACGAGCAGTACTTC. This encodes CSVEGSGRSYEQYF.